This TCR beta chain was identified during a study of PD-1 blockade in classical Hodgkin lymphoma. Regarding this clone: What it binds is unknown.

Profiling relied on immunoSEQ multiplex PCR, and the TCRdb table lists in-frame clones only, not all of them. Found here are approximately 100,000 clones, about 83% of them singletons; the top ten hold over 15%. Germline V lookup: CDR1 SNHLY, CDR2 FYNNEI. The J segment lost 5 bases and the V segment lost 8 bases, leaving 8 bases of the junction unmatched. The CDR3 spans 14 residues. Noted time point: cycle 4 day 1 (C4D1), after 6 weeks of nivolumab. All trial patients relapsed after autologous stem cell transplantation. Progressive disease, partial response or complete response was each patient's best response. Broader study findings: While CD8+ TCR diversity did not rise significantly by C4D1, CD4+ TCR diversity did. Complete responders showed a baseline diversity that resembled the diversity of newly diagnosed patients.

The clonotype originates from a human donor with classical Hodgkin lymphoma. The sample in question was peripheral blood mononuclear cells (PBMCs), obtained before the fourth cycle of nivolumab. The chain links TRBV2 to TRBJ2-1; TRBD2 matches at 8 bases. The CDR3 DNA reads TGTGCCAGCCACTGGACTAGCCTGAACAATGAGCAGTTCTTC. Translating gives CASHWTSLNNEQFF.